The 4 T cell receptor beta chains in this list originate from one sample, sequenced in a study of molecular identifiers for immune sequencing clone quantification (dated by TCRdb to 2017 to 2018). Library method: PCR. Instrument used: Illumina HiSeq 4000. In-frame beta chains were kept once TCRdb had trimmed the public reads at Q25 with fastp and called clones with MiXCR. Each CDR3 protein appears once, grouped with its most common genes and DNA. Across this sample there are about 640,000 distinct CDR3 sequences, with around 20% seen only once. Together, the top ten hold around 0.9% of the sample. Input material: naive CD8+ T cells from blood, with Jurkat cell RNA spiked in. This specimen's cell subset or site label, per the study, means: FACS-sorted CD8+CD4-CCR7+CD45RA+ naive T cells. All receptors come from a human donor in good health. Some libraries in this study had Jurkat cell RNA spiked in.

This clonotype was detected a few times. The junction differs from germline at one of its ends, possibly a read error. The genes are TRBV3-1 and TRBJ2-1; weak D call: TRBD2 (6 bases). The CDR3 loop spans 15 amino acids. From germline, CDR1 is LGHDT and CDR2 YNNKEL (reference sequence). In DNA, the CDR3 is TGTGCCAGCAGTCAAGAGGAGGGGACCTACAATGAGCAGTTCTTC. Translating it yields CASSQEEGTYNEQFF.

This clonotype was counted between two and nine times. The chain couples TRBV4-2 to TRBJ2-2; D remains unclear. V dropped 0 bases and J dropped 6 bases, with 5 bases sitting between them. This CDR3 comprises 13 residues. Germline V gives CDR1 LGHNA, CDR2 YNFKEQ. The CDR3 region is CASSQDFAGELFF. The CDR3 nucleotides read TGTGCCAGCAGCCAAGATTTTGCCGGGGAGCTGTTTTTT.

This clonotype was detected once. This CDR3 is CASSLESRAGGAGYEQYF. Written as DNA, the CDR3 is TGTGCCAGCAGCTTAGAATCACGGGCAGGGGGAGCGGGATACGAGCAGTACTTC. The chain employs TRBV7-2 and TRBJ2-7; the D gene could be TRBD1 or TRBD2 (7 bases each). From germline, CDR1 is SGHTA and CDR2 FQGNSA. CDR3 size: 18 residues. V lost 1 base, J lost 4 bases, and 23 bases lay in between.

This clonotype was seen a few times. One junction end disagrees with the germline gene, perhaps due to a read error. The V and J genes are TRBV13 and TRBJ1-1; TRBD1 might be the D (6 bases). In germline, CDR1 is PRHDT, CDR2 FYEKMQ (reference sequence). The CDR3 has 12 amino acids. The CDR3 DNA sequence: TGTGCCGGCAGCTCAGGGGCTACTGAAGCTTTCTTT. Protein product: CAGSSGATEAFF. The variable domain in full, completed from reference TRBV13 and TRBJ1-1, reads AAGVIQSPRHLIKEKRETATLKCYPIPRHDTVYWYQQGPGQDPQFLISFYEKMQSDKGSIPDRFSAQQFSDYHSELNMSSLELGDSALYFCAGSSGATEAFFGQGTRLTVV.